The 15 T cell receptor beta chains below come from one sample, sequenced in a study of identical twins. TCRdb re-derived calls from the 5' RACE reads in MiXCR, one entry per CDR3 protein. Among 1.5 million to 2 million distinct CDR3 sequences listed, around 29% were seen once. The source material was cord blood. The source of these receptors is a newborn girl in good health.

The chain combines TRBV2 with TRBJ1-1; unclear D gene. Germline V gives CDR1 SNHLY, CDR2 FYNNEI. The CDR3 is 15 amino acids. V lost 0 bases to trimming and J lost 0 bases, with 8 bases between them. CDR3 amino acids: CASSEAGVMNTEAFF. The CDR3, as DNA: TGTGCCAGCAGTGAAGCTGGCGTGATGAACACTGAAGCTTTCTTT.

The V gene is TRBV4-1, the J gene TRBJ2-7; 9 positions agree with TRBD1. This CDR3 has 15 residues. Germline CDR1 reads MGHRA; CDR2 reads YSYEKL. The J segment lost 1 base and the V segment lost 1 base, leaving 2 bases of the junction unmatched. Written as DNA, the CDR3 is TGCGCCAGCAGCCAAGGGACAGGGGTTTCCTACGAGCAGTACTTC. It specifies CASSQGTGVSYEQYF.

As for this clonotype: The junction shows a germline mismatch at one end, possibly a read error. The CDR3 sequence: CARSLGRTGGGQPQHF. In DNA form, the CDR3 reads TGTGCCCGCAGCTTAGGGAGGACGGGTGGTGGGCAGCCCCAGCATTTT. V usage is TRBV13 and J usage is TRBJ1-5; D remains ambiguous. CDR1 is PRHDT, CDR2 FYEKMQ, per germline (reference sequence). The CDR3 runs to 16 residues.

V usage is TRBV24-1 and J usage is TRBJ2-1, with no clear D. The germline V gene encodes CDR1 KGHDR and CDR2 SFDVKD. The CDR3 loop spans 11 amino acids. V shed 6 bases and J shed 13 bases, with 12 bases lying between them. The CDR3 loop is CATSLGETQFF. CDR3 coding DNA: TGTGCCACCAGTCTAGGAGAGACCCAGTTCTTC.

This clonotype came up many times. The rearrangement joins TRBV12-3 or TRBV12-4 to TRBJ2-3; no reliable D call. Trimming took 6 bases from V and 4 from J, leaving 11 bases between them. This CDR3 is 13 amino acids long. In DNA form, the CDR3 reads TGTGCCAGCAGCTCCCAGAATGCAGATACGCAGTATTTT. This sequence encodes CASSSQNADTQYF.

This clonotype was picked up many times. The chain recombines TRBV6-5 with TRBJ1-4; 9 nucleotides agree with TRBD1. V was clipped by 3 bases and J by 7 bases; unmatched bases: 6. Germline assignment: CDR1 MNHEY and CDR2 SVGAGI. CDR3 size: 15 residues. CDR3: CASSYNRGRIEKLFF. The CDR3, as DNA: TGTGCCAGCAGTTATAACAGGGGGCGTATTGAAAAACTGTTTTTT.

This clonotype showed up just once. One junction end does not reproduce the germline sequence, and a read error may be involved. V usage is TRBV18 and J usage is TRBJ2-3; no reliable D call. From germline, CDR1 is KGHSH and CDR2 LQKENI. The CDR3 loop spans 13 amino acids. CDR3 protein: CASSAQLTDAQYF. As DNA, the CDR3 is TGTGCCAGCTCAGCGCAGCTCACAGATGCGCAGTATTTT.

The V call is TRBV27, the J call TRBJ2-5, with D uncertain. V lost 7 bases to trimming and J lost 5 bases, with 14 bases between them. Germline V lookup: CDR1 MNHEY, CDR2 SMNVEV (reference sequence). The CDR3 is made up of 13 amino acids. In DNA form, the CDR3 reads TGTGCCAGCACATCCCCGAGAGCCGAGACCCAGTACTTC. Translating gives CASTSPRAETQYF.

This sequence joins TRBV20-1 and TRBJ1-4, with D perhaps matching TRBD1 (5 bases). This CDR3 is 14 amino acids long. Germline assignment: CDR1 DFQATT and CDR2 SNEGSKA (reference sequence). Trimming pared 3 bases from V and 8 bases from J, leaving 16 bases between. The CDR3 region has the DNA TGCAGTGCTAGGGCAGCCCGGGCAGGGGAAAAACTGTTTTTT. The encoded protein is CSARAARAGEKLFF.

The rearrangement joins TRBV24-1 to TRBJ2-5; D remains unclear. The J call may be incorrect, as the DNA end agrees better with TRBJ2-1. CDR3 length equals 13 residues. The V gene's germline CDR1 is KGHDR and CDR2 SFDVKD. CDR3 DNA sequence: TGTGCCACCAGTATGACCTTCCAAGAGACCCAGTTCTTC. Translation: CATSMTFQETQFF.

This clonotype was counted between two and nine times. The J gene is TRBJ2-7, the V gene TRBV29-1; the D gene is possibly TRBD2 (6 bases). There are 13 residues in the CDR3. CDR1 SQVTM and CDR2 ANQGSEA come from the germline V gene. V shed 1 base and J shed 3 bases, with 10 bases lying between them. Here the CDR3 reads CSVEGLGGYEQYF. CDR3 nucleotide sequence: TGCAGCGTTGAAGGGCTGGGAGGCTACGAGCAGTACTTC.

The V gene is TRBV7-2, the J gene TRBJ2-1; the D is unclear. The V end was cut by 5 bases, the J end by 7 bases, with 9 bases between. Germline values: CDR1 SGHTA, CDR2 FQGNSA. The CDR3 is made up of 12 amino acids. CDR3 nucleotide sequence: TGTGCCAGCAGCAATCTAGGAAATGAGCAGTTCTTC. Translation: CASSNLGNEQFF.

The chain joins TRBV10-3 to TRBJ1-1; no clear D gene. Germline V gives CDR1 ENHRY, CDR2 SYGVKD. Trimming pared 4 bases from V and 0 bases from J, leaving 12 bases between. The length of the CDR3 is 15 residues. CDR3 sequence reads: CAISADGGMNTEAFF. The CDR3, as DNA: TGTGCCATCAGTGCCGACGGTGGCATGAACACTGAAGCTTTCTTT.

The gene calls are TRBV12-3 or TRBV12-4 and TRBJ2-7; the match to TRBD2 covers 8 bases. The CDR3 is 16 amino acids. V was pared by 6 bases and J by 7 bases, with 17 bases of the junction left unmatched. CDR3 DNA sequence: TGTGCCAGCAGATACGAACCGGGACTAGGACCGGAGGAGCAGTACTTC. This gives the protein CASRYEPGLGPEEQYF.

This chain joins TRBV24-1 and TRBJ2-1; D is possibly TRBD2 (6 bases). From germline, CDR1 is KGHDR and CDR2 SFDVKD. V lost 4 bases and J 6 bases, leaving 12 bases between the germline ends. The CDR3 has 14 amino acids. The CDR3 region is CATSDGRMANEQFF. CDR3 nucleotides: TGTGCCACCAGTGACGGGAGAATGGCCAATGAGCAGTTCTTC.